Each of the 5 T cell receptor beta chains below was sequenced from the same sample in a study of a mutant IDH1 vaccine in newly diagnosed glioma. Assay: immunoSEQ multiplex PCR; the TCRdb copy retains only in-frame clones and omits some. Of 100,000 to 120,000 clones in the sample, roughly 90% were seen once. Time point meaning: week 11, during vaccination. It was 300 ug of mutant IDH1 20-mer peptide that made up each vaccine dose, given with topical imiquimod. Their antigens are not known. The sample was PBMCs, taken from a glioma patient whose treatment included an IDH1 peptide vaccine. These receptors originate from a woman aged 45-59 years with glioma.

The DNA of the CDR3 is TGTGCCAGCAGCTCTGCCGGGACTAGCGGGAGGGGAGTGTACTTC. Protein sequence: CASSSAGTSGRGVYF. This chain links TRBV7-9 with TRBJ2-4; 16 nucleotides agree with TRBD2. Germline loops: CDR1 SEHNR, CDR2 FQNEAQ (reference sequence). The CDR3 covers 15 residues. Trimming removed 4 bases from V and 15 bases from J; junction bases left unmatched: 9.

The V gene is TRBV5-1, the J gene TRBJ2-1; D remains ambiguous. From germline, CDR1 is SGHRS and CDR2 YFSETQ. Deletions cut 3 bases from V and 0 bases from J, with 7 bases between. The CDR3 totals 14 residues. The CDR3 is CASSWQSSYNEQFF. The CDR3 nucleotides are TGCGCCAGCAGCTGGCAGAGCTCCTACAATGAGCAGTTCTTC.

V is TRBV2 and J is TRBJ2-7; D unresolved. The length of the CDR3 is 14 residues. Per the germline V gene, CDR1 is SNHLY and CDR2 is FYNNEI. Trimming left V 3 bases short and J 5 bases short, with 14 bases between. CDR3 residues: CASSEASLLNEQYF. The CDR3 DNA is TGTGCCAGCAGTGAGGCGTCCCTTCTCAACGAGCAGTACTTC.

The rearrangement links TRBV29-1 to TRBJ2-1, with D possibly TRBD1 on 6 matching bases. The CDR3 contains 13 residues. Trimming stripped 4 bases from V and 13 bases from J, with 20 bases between. The germline V gene has CDR1 SQVTM and CDR2 ANQGSEA. Written as DNA, the CDR3 is TGCAGCGTTGCCCTACAGGGTAGCTTAGACCAGTTCTTC. Translated: CSVALQGSLDQFF.

This rearrangement joins TRBV20-1 to TRBJ2-5, with D unclear. The J call may be faulty, since TRBJ2-7 better matches the DNA end. Looked up from germline, CDR1 is DFQATT and CDR2 is SNEGSKA (reference sequence). This CDR3 contains 10 residues. The CDR3 is CSASPYEQYF. The CDR3 DNA follows: TGCAGTGCCTCCCCCTACGAGCAGTACTTC.